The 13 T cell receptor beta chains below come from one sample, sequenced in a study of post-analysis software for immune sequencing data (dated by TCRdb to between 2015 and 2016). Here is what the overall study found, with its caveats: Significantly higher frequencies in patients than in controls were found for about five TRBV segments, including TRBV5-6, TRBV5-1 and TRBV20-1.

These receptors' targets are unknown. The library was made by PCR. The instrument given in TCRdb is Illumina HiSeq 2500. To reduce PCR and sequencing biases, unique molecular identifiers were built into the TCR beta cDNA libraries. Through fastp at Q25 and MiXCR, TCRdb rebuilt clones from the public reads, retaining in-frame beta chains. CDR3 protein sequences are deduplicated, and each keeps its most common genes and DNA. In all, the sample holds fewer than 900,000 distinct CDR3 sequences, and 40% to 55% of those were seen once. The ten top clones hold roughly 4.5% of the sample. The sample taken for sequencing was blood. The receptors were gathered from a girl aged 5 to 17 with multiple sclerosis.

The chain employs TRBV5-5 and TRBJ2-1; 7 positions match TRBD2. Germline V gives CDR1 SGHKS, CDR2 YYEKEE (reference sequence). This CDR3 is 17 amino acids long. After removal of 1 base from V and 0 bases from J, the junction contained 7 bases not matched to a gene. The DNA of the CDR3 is TGTGCCAGCAGCTTGTATGGCGGCGGGAGCTCCTACAATGAGCAGTTCTTC. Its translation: CASSLYGGGSSYNEQFF.

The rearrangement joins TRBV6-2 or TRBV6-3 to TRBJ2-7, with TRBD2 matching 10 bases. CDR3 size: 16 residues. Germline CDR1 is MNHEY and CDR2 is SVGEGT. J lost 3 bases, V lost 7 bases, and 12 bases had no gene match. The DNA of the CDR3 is TGTGCCAGCACACCCAGCGGGAGGGCCCCTCACTACGAGCAGTACTTC. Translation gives CASTPSGRAPHYEQYF.

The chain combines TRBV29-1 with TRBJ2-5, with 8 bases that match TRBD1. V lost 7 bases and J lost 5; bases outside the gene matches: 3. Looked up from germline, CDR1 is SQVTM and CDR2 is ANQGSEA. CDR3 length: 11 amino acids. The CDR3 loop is CSAGQAETQYF. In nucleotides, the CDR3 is TGCAGCGCGGGACAGGCGGAGACCCAGTACTTC.

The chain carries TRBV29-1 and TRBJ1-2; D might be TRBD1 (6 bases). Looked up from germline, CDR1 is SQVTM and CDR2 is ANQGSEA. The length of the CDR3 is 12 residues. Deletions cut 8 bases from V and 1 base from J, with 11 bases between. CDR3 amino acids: CSSRTVNYGYTF. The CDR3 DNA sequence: TGCAGCTCTCGGACAGTTAACTATGGCTACACCTTC. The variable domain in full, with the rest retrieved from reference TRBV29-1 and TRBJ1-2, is SAVISQKPSRDICQRGTSLTIQCQVDSQVTMMFWYRQQPGQSLTLIATANQGSEATYESGFVIDKFPISRPNLTFSTLTVSNMSPEDSSIYLCSSRTVNYGYTFGSGTRLTVV.

CDR3 loop: CSARDPASGTTYEQYF. The CDR3 DNA reads TGCAGTGCTAGAGATCCGGCGAGCGGGACTACCTACGAGCAGTACTTC. The rearrangement joins TRBV20-1 to TRBJ2-7; 7 nucleotides line up with TRBD2. With V trimmed by 0 bases and J by 2 bases, 10 bases remained unmatched. Germline V CDR1 and CDR2: DFQATT, SNEGSKA (reference sequence). The CDR3 consists of 16 residues.

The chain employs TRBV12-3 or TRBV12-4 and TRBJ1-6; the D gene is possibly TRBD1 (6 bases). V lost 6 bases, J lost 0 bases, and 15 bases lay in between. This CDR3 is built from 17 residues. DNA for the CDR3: TGTGCCAGCAGCCGGGGACAACAGAGCTCCTATAATTCACCCCTCCACTTT. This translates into CASSRGQQSSYNSPLHF.

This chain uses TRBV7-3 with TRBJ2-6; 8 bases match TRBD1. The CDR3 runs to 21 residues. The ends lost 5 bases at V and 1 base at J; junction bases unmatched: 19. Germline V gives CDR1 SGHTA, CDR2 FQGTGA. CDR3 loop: CASSRWSIDRGRGSGANVLTF. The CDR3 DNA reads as TGTGCCAGCAGCAGATGGTCGATCGACAGGGGCCGAGGGTCTGGGGCCAACGTCCTGACTTTC.

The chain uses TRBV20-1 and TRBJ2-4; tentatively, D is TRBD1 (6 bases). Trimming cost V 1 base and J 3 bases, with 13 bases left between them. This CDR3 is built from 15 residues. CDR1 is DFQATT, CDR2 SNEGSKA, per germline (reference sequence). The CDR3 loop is CSARGEGGYKNIQYF. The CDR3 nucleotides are TGCAGTGCTAGAGGGGAAGGGGGATACAAAAACATTCAGTACTTC.

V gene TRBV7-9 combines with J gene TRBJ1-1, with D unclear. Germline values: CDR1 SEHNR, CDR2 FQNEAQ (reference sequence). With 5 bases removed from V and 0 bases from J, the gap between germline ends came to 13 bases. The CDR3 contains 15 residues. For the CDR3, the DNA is TGTGCCAGCAGCGCCAGACAAACAATGAACACTGAAGCTTTCTTT. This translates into CASSARQTMNTEAFF.

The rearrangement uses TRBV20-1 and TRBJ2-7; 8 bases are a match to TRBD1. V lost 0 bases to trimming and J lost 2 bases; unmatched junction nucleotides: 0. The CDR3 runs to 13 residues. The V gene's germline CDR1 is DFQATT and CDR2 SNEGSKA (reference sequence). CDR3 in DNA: TGCAGTGCTAGAGAGACAGGGGCCTACGAGCAGTACTTC. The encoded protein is CSARETGAYEQYF.

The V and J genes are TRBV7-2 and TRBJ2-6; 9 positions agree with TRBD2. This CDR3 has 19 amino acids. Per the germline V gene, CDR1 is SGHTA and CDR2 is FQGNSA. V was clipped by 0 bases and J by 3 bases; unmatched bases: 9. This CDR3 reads CASSLAGASGNVGANVLTF. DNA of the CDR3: TGTGCCAGCAGCTTAGCGGGGGCTAGCGGGAACGTTGGGGCCAACGTCCTGACTTTC.

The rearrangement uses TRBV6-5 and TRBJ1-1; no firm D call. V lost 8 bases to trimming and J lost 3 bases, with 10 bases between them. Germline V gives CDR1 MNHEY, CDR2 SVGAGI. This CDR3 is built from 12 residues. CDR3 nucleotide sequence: TGTGCCAGCTTCCGTGGTGACACTGAAGCTTTCTTT. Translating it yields CASFRGDTEAFF.

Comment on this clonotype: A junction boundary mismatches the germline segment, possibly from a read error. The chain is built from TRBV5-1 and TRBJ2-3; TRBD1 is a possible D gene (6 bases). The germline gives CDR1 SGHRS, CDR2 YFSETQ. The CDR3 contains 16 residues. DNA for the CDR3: TGCGCCAGCAGCTTGGTAGGCGTAACCCGGACAGATGCGCAGTATTTT. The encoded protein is CASSLVGVTRTDAQYF.